Listed here are 6 T cell receptor beta chains from one sample, sequenced in a study of T-cell memory formation after mild COVID-19 (dated by TCRdb to about 2021). Receptors were amplified or captured by 5' RACE. Sequencing used an Illumina NovaSeq 6000. The public reads were reprocessed in TCRdb via fastp at Q25 and MiXCR, keeping in-frame beta chains. For every CDR3 protein sequence, its rows merge into one entry that carries the most common genes and DNA. For this sample there are roughly 250,000 distinct CDR3 sequences; 15% to 20% appear just once. The ten largest clones add up to about 4% of the sample. The sequenced sample was PBMCs or a T cell subset sorted from them (not recorded which). These TCRs come from a man aged 18 to 35 who had mild COVID-19 (a few samples of this study predate the infection). The sample titles of this study are shuffled in the database, so cell type and time point are left out; the donor was told from shared clones.

The gene calls are TRBV18 and TRBJ2-3; TRBD1 is a possible D gene (6 bases). Looked up from germline, CDR1 is KGHSH and CDR2 is LQKENI. Trimming stripped 4 bases from V and 2 bases from J, with 10 bases between. The CDR3 spans 14 residues. The CDR3 here is CASSLRQDTDTQYF. DNA for the CDR3: TGTGCCAGCTCACTTCGACAGGACACAGATACGCAGTATTTT.

This clonotype appeared a few times. The V and J genes are TRBV20-1 and TRBJ2-5, with 8 bases matching TRBD2. V shed 6 bases and J 5 bases; nucleotides not matched to a gene: 5. The CDR3 sequence is 12 residues long. Per germline, CDR1 DFQATT and CDR2 SNEGSKA (reference sequence). The CDR3 loop reads CSASTSDETQYF. Written as DNA, the CDR3 is TGCAGTGCCTCGACTAGCGACGAGACCCAGTACTTC.

This clonotype was detected a few times. This chain links TRBV5-4 with TRBJ2-1; D may be TRBD1 (6 bases). CDR1 is SGHNT and CDR2 is YYREEE in the germline V gene (reference sequence). The CDR3 length is 14 residues. The V and J ends lost 1 base and 2 bases respectively, with 7 bases between them. The CDR3, as DNA: TGTGCCAGCAGCTTGCAGGGGACCTACAATGAGCAGTTCTTC. This sequence encodes CASSLQGTYNEQFF.

This clonotype was recorded a few times. The V and J genes are TRBV2 and TRBJ1-5, with TRBD1 as a possible D gene (5 bases). Germline V gene lookup returns CDR1 SNHLY and CDR2 FYNNEI. V lost 11 bases, J lost 4 bases, and 15 bases lay in between. The CDR3 is 13 amino acids. CDR3 sequence: CAFRGLPNQPQHF. In DNA, the CDR3 is TGTGCCTTCCGGGGACTCCCAAATCAGCCCCAGCATTTT. The full variable domain, with the rest looked up from reference TRBV2 and TRBJ1-5, is EPEVTQTPSHQVTQMGQEVILRCVPISNHLYFYWYRQILGQKVEFLVSFYNNEISEKSEIFDDQFSVERPDGSNFTLKIRSTKLEDSAMYFCAFRGLPNQPQHFGDGTRLSIL.

This clonotype was seen only a few times. The V gene is TRBV29-1, the J gene TRBJ1-5; 7 bases are shared with TRBD1. V lost 0 bases and J lost 9; bases outside the gene matches: 2. This CDR3 contains 12 residues. In germline, CDR1 is SQVTM, CDR2 ANQGSEA. Here the CDR3 DNA reads TGCAGCGTTGAAGATCCAGGGGGGCCCCAGCATTTT. This sequence encodes CSVEDPGGPQHF.

This clonotype showed up many times. V gene TRBV5-1 combines with J gene TRBJ2-1; D is possibly TRBD1 or TRBD2 (6 bases each). The V and J ends lost 4 bases and 10 bases respectively, with 18 bases between them. The length of the CDR3 is 14 residues. Germline loops: CDR1 SGHRS, CDR2 YFSETQ. The CDR3 coding sequence is TGCGCCAGCAGCCTAGGGGGGACACCCGAGGAGCAGTTCTTC. It yields the protein CASSLGGTPEEQFF.